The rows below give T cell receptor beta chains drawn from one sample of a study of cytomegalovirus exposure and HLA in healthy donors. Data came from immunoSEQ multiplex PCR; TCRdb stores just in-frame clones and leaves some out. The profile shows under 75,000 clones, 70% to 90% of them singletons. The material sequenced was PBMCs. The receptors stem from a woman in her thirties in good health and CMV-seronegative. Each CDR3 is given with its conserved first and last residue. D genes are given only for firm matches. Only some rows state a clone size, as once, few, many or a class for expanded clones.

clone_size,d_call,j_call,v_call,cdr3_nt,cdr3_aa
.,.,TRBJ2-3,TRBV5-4,TGTGCCAGCAGCTCGTCTGTGCGGGCCTTCACAGATACGCAGTATTTT,CASSSSVRAFTDTQYF
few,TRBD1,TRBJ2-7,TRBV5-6,TGTGCCAGCAGCCTGGACAGGGTGGGCTACGAGCAGTACTTC,CASSLDRVGYEQYF
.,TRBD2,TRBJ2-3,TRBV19,TGTGCCAGTAGTAGCGGGAGAGGAACAGATACGCAGTATTTT,CASSSGRGTDTQYF
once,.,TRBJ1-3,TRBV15,TGTGCCACCAGCAGAGACCCCGCACAGGGAGGAAACACCATATATTTT,CATSRDPAQGGNTIYF
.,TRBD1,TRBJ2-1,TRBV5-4,TGTGCCAGCAGCTCGCCAACAGGGGGTGGAAATGAGCAGTTCTTC,CASSSPTGGGNEQFF
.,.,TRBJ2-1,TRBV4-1,TGCGCCAGCAGCCAAGATGGAGGGGCTACTAACAATGAGCAGTTCTTC,CASSQDGGATNNEQFF
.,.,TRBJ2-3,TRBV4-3,TGCGCCAGCAGCCAAGGTCTGACCGGGGATACGCAGTATTTT,CASSQGLTGDTQYF
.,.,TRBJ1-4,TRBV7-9,TGTGCCAGCAGCTTAAGGGGTTGGACTAATGAAAAACTGTTTTTT,CASSLRGWTNEKLFF
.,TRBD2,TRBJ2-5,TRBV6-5,TGTGCCAGCAGTTACGGCGGGAGGGCAAAGACCCAGTACTTC,CASSYGGRAKTQYF
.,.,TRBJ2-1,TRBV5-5,TGTGCCAGCAGCTTGGAACCTAGCTCCTACAATGAGCAGTTCTTC,CASSLEPSSYNEQFF
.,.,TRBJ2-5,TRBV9,TGTGCCAGCAGCGAACAGGGAGGGCAAGAGACCCAGTACTTC,CASSEQGGQETQYF
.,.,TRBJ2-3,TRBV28,TGTGCCAGCAGTCCGCGGTTCACAGATACGCAGTATTTT,CASSPRFTDTQYF
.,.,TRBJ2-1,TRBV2,TGTGCCAGCAGTGAGGTGCCCGGAGGTGAGCAGTTCTTC,CASSEVPGGEQFF
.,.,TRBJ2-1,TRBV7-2,TGTGCCAGCAGCTTACCCGCGAACCCGGGAGAGCAGTTCTTC,CASSLPANPGEQFF
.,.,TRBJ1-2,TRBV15,TGTGCCACCAGCAGAGATCAGGGCTACTATGGCTACACCTTC,CATSRDQGYYGYTF
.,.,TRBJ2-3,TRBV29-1,TGCAGCGCCATCACAGGGTCCACAGATACGCAGTATTTT,CSAITGSTDTQYF
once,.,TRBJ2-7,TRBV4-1,TGCGCCAGCAGCCAAGATCGAGGCAGAGCCTACGAGCAGTACTTC,CASSQDRGRAYEQYF
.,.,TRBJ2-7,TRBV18,TGTGCCAGCTCACCCGGCGGATCCTACGAGCAGTACTTC,CASSPGGSYEQYF
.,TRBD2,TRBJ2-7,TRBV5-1,TGCGCCAGCGCCTCGACTAGCACTTCCTACGAGCAGTACTTC,CASASTSTSYEQYF
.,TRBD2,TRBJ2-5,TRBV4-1,TGCGCCAGCAGCCAAGGGCTAGCGGCCACCCAAGAGACCCAGTACTTC,CASSQGLAATQETQYF
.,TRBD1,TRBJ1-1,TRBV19,TGTGCCAGTACTCCTGGACAGGGGAGTAATGAAGCTTTCTTT,CASTPGQGSNEAFF